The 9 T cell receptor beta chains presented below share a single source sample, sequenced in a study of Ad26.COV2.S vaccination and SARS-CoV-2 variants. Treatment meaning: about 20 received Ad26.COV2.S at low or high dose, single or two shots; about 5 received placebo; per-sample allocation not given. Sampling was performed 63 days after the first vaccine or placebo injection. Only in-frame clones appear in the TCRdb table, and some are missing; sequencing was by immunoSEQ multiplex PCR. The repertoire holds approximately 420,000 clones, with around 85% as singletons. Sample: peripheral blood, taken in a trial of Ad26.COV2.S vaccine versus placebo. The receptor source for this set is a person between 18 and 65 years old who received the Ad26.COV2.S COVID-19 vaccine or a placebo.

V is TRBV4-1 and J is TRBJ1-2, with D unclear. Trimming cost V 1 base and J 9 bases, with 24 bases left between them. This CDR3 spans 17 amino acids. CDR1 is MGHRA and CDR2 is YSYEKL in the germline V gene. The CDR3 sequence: CASSQVLLLALHSRYTF. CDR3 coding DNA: TGCGCCAGCAGCCAAGTACTGCTTCTTGCTTTACATTCGCGCTACACCTTC.

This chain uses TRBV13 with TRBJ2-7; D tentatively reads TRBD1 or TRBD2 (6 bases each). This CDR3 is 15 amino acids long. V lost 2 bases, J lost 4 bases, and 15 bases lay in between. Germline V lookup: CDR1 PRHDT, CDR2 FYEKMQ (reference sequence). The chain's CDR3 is CASSLKTRGVYEQYF. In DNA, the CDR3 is TGTGCCAGCAGCTTAAAAACTAGGGGGGTTTACGAGCAGTACTTC. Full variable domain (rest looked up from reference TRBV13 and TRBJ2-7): AAGVIQSPRHLIKEKRETATLKCYPIPRHDTVYWYQQGPGQDPQFLISFYEKMQSDKGSIPDRFSAQQFSDYHSELNMSSLELGDSALYFCASSLKTRGVYEQYFGPGTRLTVT.

CDR3 sequence reads: CASSEQGGNSPLHF. For the CDR3, the DNA is TGCGCCAGCTCCGAACAGGGTGGTAATTCACCCCTCCACTTT. The chain is built from TRBV5-1 and TRBJ1-6; TRBD1 might be the D (6 bases). V lost 7 bases to trimming and J lost 6 bases, with 14 bases between them. Germline loops: CDR1 SGHRS, CDR2 YFSETQ. The CDR3 length is 14 residues. Full variable domain (rest looked up from reference TRBV5-1 and TRBJ1-6): KAGVTQTPRYLIKTRGQQVTLSCSPISGHRSVSWYQQTPGQGLQFLFEYFSETQRNKGNFPGRFSGRQFSNSRSEMNVSTLELGDSALYLCASSEQGGNSPLHFGNGTRLTVT.

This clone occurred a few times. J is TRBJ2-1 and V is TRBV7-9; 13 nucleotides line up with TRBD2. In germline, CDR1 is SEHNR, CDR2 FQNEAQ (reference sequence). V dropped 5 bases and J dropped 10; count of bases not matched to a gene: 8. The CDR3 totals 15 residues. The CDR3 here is CASSHTSGGAEEQFF. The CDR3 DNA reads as TGTGCCAGCAGCCATACTAGCGGGGGGGCCGAAGAGCAGTTCTTC.

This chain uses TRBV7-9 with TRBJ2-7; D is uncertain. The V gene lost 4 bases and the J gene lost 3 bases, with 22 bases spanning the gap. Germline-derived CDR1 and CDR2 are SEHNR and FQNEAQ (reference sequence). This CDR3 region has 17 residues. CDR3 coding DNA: TGTGCCAGCAGCTCTTCACTACTACCAACCTACCTCTACGAGCAGTACTTC. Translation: CASSSSLLPTYLYEQYF. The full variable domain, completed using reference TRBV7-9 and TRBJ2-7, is DTGVSQNPRHKITKRGQNVTFRCDPISEHNRLYWYRQTLGQGPEFLTYFQNEAQLEKSRLLSDRFSAERPKGSFSTLEIQRTEQGDSAMYLCASSSSLLPTYLYEQYFGPGTRLTVT.

CDR3: CASSAVRDDSFYEQYF. Here the CDR3 DNA reads TGTGCCAGTAGTGCGGTCCGGGACGACTCGTTCTACGAGCAGTACTTC. The chain carries TRBV19 and TRBJ2-7, with D perhaps matching TRBD1 or TRBD2 (5 bases each). Deletions cut 5 bases from V and 3 bases from J, with 20 bases between. Germline CDR1 reads LNHDA; CDR2 reads SQIVND (reference sequence). This CDR3 comprises 16 residues.

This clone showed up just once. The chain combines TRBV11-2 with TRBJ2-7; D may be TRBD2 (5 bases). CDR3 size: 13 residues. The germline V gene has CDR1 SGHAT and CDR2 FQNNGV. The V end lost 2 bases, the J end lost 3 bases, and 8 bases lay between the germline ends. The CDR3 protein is CASSLRDSYEQYF. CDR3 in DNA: TGTGCCAGCAGCTTACGGGATAGCTACGAGCAGTACTTC.

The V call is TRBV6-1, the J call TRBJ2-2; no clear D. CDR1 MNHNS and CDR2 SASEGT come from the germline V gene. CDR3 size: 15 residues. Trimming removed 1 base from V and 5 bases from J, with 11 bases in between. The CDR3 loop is CASSEGRTRTGELFF. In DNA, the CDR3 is TGTGCCAGCAGTGAAGGCAGGACGAGGACCGGGGAGCTGTTTTTT.

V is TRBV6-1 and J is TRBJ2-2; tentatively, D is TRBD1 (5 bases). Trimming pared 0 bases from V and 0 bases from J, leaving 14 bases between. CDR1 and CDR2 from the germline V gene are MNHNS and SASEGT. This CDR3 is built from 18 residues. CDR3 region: CASSEAPVTAANTGELFF. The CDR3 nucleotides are TGTGCCAGCAGTGAAGCCCCGGTGACAGCCGCGAACACCGGGGAGCTGTTTTTT.